This section outlines one T cell receptor beta chain sequence together with its context. Its target is not known. The CDR3 consists of 15 residues. Germline values: CDR1 LNHDA, CDR2 SQIVND (reference sequence). Germline trimming cut 6 bases from V and 4 bases from J; bases unmatched to any gene: 8. Assay used: immunoSEQ multiplex PCR; TCRdb lists only in-frame clones, some missing. Of approximately 60,000 clones in the sample, 76% were seen once. The sample is drawn from a study of T cell responses to AZD1222 COVID-19 vaccine. General observations from the study: With dominance at 160-218 and 743-854, vaccine-associated CD4 TCRs spanned spike. Donors were largely white British and mainly female; clonal diversity was possibly underestimated. There were repertoire samples only from the period after the peak T cell response.

The sample in question was peripheral blood, obtained on day 0 of AZD1222 vaccination. The chain joins TRBV19 to TRBJ1-4; the match to TRBD1 covers 7 bases. The sequence came from an adult in good health. The CDR3 spells CASSTRQGLNEKLFF. Here the CDR3 DNA reads TGTGCCAGTAGCACCAGACAGGGCCTTAATGAAAAACTGTTTTTT. The full variable domain, completed using reference TRBV19 and TRBJ1-4, is DGGITQSPKYLFRKEGQNVTLSCEQNLNHDAMYWYRQDPGQGLRLIYYSQIVNDFQKGDIAEGYSVSREKKESFPLTVTSAQKNPTAFYLCASSTRQGLNEKLFFGSGTQLSVL.